The rows below give T cell receptor beta chains drawn from one sample of a study of response to subunit inactivated influenza vaccine. TCRdb analysed the RT-PCR reads with MiXCR anew, one entry per CDR3 protein. The sample includes a few hundred thousand distinct CDR3 sequences, 12% to 15% of them seen just once. The sequencing here drew on PBMCs from blood, taken less than 13 days after vaccination. These receptors originate from a man aged 50 or older who received an inactivated influenza vaccine. CDR3s include the opening cysteine and the closing phenylalanine or tryptophan. The order of the fields is clone size, V gene, D gene, J gene, CDR3 DNA, CDR3 protein. D genes are given only for firm matches. Size values are once, few and many counts, or a class for expanded clones, and some rows have none.

clone size: few
V gene: TRBV7-9
D gene: .
J gene: TRBJ2-7
CDR3 DNA: TGTGCCAGCAGCCCGGATGAGGGAATTTCCTACGAGCAGTACTTC
CDR3 protein: CASSPDEGISYEQYF

clone size: few
V gene: TRBV28
D gene: TRBD1
J gene: TRBJ1-2
CDR3 DNA: TGTGCCAGCAGTTTTTCAGGGGGCGGATATGGCTACACCTTC
CDR3 protein: CASSFSGGGYGYTF

clone size: many
V gene: TRBV3-1
D gene: TRBD2
J gene: TRBJ2-5
CDR3 DNA: TGTGCCAGCAGCCAAGATCGGCTAGCGGGAGTTGGAGAGACCCAGTACTTC
CDR3 protein: CASSQDRLAGVGETQYF

clone size: few
V gene: TRBV29-1
D gene: TRBD1
J gene: TRBJ2-5
CDR3 DNA: TGCAGCGTTGAAGATCGTGGACAGGGGAGTGAGACCCAGTACTTC
CDR3 protein: CSVEDRGQGSETQYF

clone size: .
V gene: TRBV7-2
D gene: .
J gene: TRBJ2-1
CDR3 DNA: TGTGCCAGCAGCTTAAGGGTCCTGGGGCAGGGGATCGATGAGCAGTTCTTC
CDR3 protein: CASSLRVLGQGIDEQFF

clone size: few
V gene: TRBV15
D gene: TRBD1
J gene: TRBJ2-5
CDR3 DNA: TGTGCCACCAGCAGAGAGCCGGACAGGGGGGAGACCCAGTACTTC
CDR3 protein: CATSREPDRGETQYF

clone size: few
V gene: TRBV12-3/TRBV12-4
D gene: TRBD1
J gene: TRBJ2-2
CDR3 DNA: TGTGCCAGCAGTTTCGGGACAGGGGGCGGGAGGACCGGGGAGCTGTTTTTT
CDR3 protein: CASSFGTGGGRTGELFF

clone size: few
V gene: TRBV6-1
D gene: .
J gene: TRBJ1-1
CDR3 DNA: TGTGCCAGCAGTACCTTGGCTTCGAACACTGAAGCTTTCTTT
CDR3 protein: CASSTLASNTEAFF

clone size: .
V gene: TRBV7-9
D gene: .
J gene: TRBJ1-4
CDR3 DNA: TGTGCCAGCAGCGACGGACCGGGACAACCTAATGAAAAACTGTTTTTT
CDR3 protein: CASSDGPGQPNEKLFF

clone size: .
V gene: TRBV25-1
D gene: .
J gene: TRBJ2-5
CDR3 DNA: TGTGCCAGCGGTAGTCCAGAGACCCAGTACTTC
CDR3 protein: CASGSPETQYF

clone size: .
V gene: TRBV2
D gene: .
J gene: TRBJ2-2
CDR3 DNA: TGTGCCAGCAGTCTGACAGTGGATCTGTTTTTT
CDR3 protein: CASSLTVDLFF

clone size: .
V gene: TRBV5-1
D gene: .
J gene: TRBJ2-3
CDR3 DNA: TGCGCCAGCAGCGACACAGATAGGCAGTATTTT
CDR3 protein: CASSDTDRQYF

clone size: few
V gene: TRBV5-5
D gene: TRBD1
J gene: TRBJ1-4
CDR3 DNA: TGTGCCAGCAGTTTACAGGGGTGGGGTGAAAAACTGTTTTTT
CDR3 protein: CASSLQGWGEKLFF

clone size: .
V gene: TRBV6-4
D gene: TRBD1
J gene: TRBJ2-7
CDR3 DNA: TGTGCCAGCAGGATGGACAGGGTGTACGAGCAGTACTTC
CDR3 protein: CASRMDRVYEQYF

clone size: few
V gene: TRBV7-9
D gene: .
J gene: TRBJ2-1
CDR3 DNA: TGTGCCAGCAGCTTCCCAGGGGCGCTTGAGCAGTTCTTC
CDR3 protein: CASSFPGALEQFF

clone size: .
V gene: TRBV12-3/TRBV12-4
D gene: TRBD1
J gene: TRBJ1-5
CDR3 DNA: TGTGCCAGCAGTTTATCGGGACAGGGGATTCAGCCCCAGCATTTT
CDR3 protein: CASSLSGQGIQPQHF

clone size: .
V gene: TRBV5-5
D gene: .
J gene: TRBJ2-3
CDR3 DNA: TGTGCCAGCATAAGGACCGTCGGGGGCGCCCTCGGCGATACGCAGTATTTT
CDR3 protein: CASIRTVGGALGDTQYF

clone size: few
V gene: TRBV11-2
D gene: TRBD1
J gene: TRBJ2-3
CDR3 DNA: TGTGCCAGCAGCAGCAGGGGGTCTAGCACAGATACGCAGTATTTT
CDR3 protein: CASSSRGSSTDTQYF

clone size: few
V gene: TRBV20-1
D gene: TRBD2
J gene: TRBJ2-5
CDR3 DNA: TGCAGTGCTAGAGAAGAGTGGACTAGCGGGAGACAGACCCAGTACTTC
CDR3 protein: CSAREEWTSGRQTQYF

clone size: few
V gene: TRBV7-9
D gene: .
J gene: TRBJ2-1
CDR3 DNA: TGTGCCAGCAGCGTAGACCAGGGAAGGCTTAATGAGCAGTTCTTC
CDR3 protein: CASSVDQGRLNEQFF

clone size: .
V gene: TRBV4-3
D gene: .
J gene: TRBJ2-3
CDR3 DNA: TGCGCCAGCAGCAAGGGGCCGGGCACAGATACGCAGTATTTT
CDR3 protein: CASSKGPGTDTQYF

clone size: .
V gene: TRBV12-3/TRBV12-4
D gene: .
J gene: TRBJ2-4
CDR3 DNA: TGTGCCAGCATGGGGGGGCTAGCCAAAAACATTCAGTACTTC
CDR3 protein: CASMGGLAKNIQYF

clone size: .
V gene: TRBV12-3/TRBV12-4
D gene: TRBD2
J gene: TRBJ2-1
CDR3 DNA: TGTGCCATCAGTTTAGCGTGGGGACTAGCGGGAGCCTCCCACAATGAGCAGTTCTTC
CDR3 protein: CAISLAWGLAGASHNEQFF

clone size: .
V gene: TRBV15
D gene: .
J gene: TRBJ2-4
CDR3 DNA: TGTGCCACCAGCAGAGATTTTATGGGGTTTCAGTACTTC
CDR3 protein: CATSRDFMGFQYF

clone size: .
V gene: TRBV20-1
D gene: .
J gene: TRBJ1-5
CDR3 DNA: TGCAGTGCTAGACGGCCGGGAAATCAGCCCCAGCATTTT
CDR3 protein: CSARRPGNQPQHF

clone size: .
V gene: TRBV20-1
D gene: TRBD2
J gene: TRBJ2-2
CDR3 DNA: TGCAGTGCGATCTCGGGAGGGAGCGCCGGGGAGCTGTTTTTT
CDR3 protein: CSAISGGSAGELFF

clone size: few
V gene: TRBV28
D gene: TRBD2
J gene: TRBJ2-5
CDR3 DNA: TGTGCCAGCAGTTCCATGAGCGGGAGGGAGACCCAGTACTTC
CDR3 protein: CASSSMSGRETQYF

clone size: many
V gene: TRBV20-1
D gene: TRBD2
J gene: TRBJ2-3
CDR3 DNA: TGCAGTGCTCGGAGGGAGGGTTCTAGCACAGATACGCAGTATTTT
CDR3 protein: CSARREGSSTDTQYF

clone size: few
V gene: TRBV29-1
D gene: .
J gene: TRBJ2-3
CDR3 DNA: TGCAGCGTTGAAGGGGCCCGGGACCTAGGGGAAGATACGCAGTATTTT
CDR3 protein: CSVEGARDLGEDTQYF

clone size: .
V gene: TRBV12-3/TRBV12-4
D gene: .
J gene: TRBJ2-5
CDR3 DNA: TGTGCCAGCACCTATGACACCCAAGAGACCCAGTACTTC
CDR3 protein: CASTYDTQETQYF